This passage covers 10 T cell receptor beta chains from one sample sequenced in a study of blood T cell repertoires in COVID-19. Assay used: immunoSEQ multiplex PCR; TCRdb lists only in-frame clones, some missing. In the table there are approximately 130,000 clones, more than 80% of which are singletons. The source material was peripheral blood. The receptor source for this set is a human donor in a cohort sampled during active COVID-19.

This clone was detected only a few times. The rearrangement joins TRBV27 to TRBJ2-3, with 8 nucleotides matching TRBD1. From germline, CDR1 is MNHEY and CDR2 SMNVEV (reference sequence). V dropped 8 bases and J dropped 6; count of bases not matched to a gene: 10. The CDR3 totals 14 residues. The CDR3 bases are TGTGCCAGCGCCGACAGGGGCCCGGCGGATACGCAGTATTTT. Encoded protein: CASADRGPADTQYF.

This chain joins TRBV7-9 and TRBJ2-1, with 10 nucleotides matching TRBD2. CDR3 length equals 16 residues. The germline V gene has CDR1 SEHNR and CDR2 FQNEAQ (reference sequence). J lost 2 bases, V lost 6 bases, and 7 bases had no gene match. CDR3: CASRPPLAGAYNEQFF. The CDR3 bases are TGTGCCAGCAGGCCCCCTCTAGCGGGGGCCTACAATGAGCAGTTCTTC.

This chain joins TRBV5-8 and TRBJ2-6; TRBD1 is a possible D gene (6 bases). The CDR3 covers 15 residues. V dropped 7 bases and J dropped 3 bases, with 14 bases sitting between them. Germline V gene lookup returns CDR1 SGHTS and CDR2 YDEGEE. CDR3 coding DNA: TGTGCCAGCGGCTCGGGGACACTTGGGGCCAACGTCCTGACTTTC. Translation gives CASGSGTLGANVLTF.

CDR3 sequence (DNA): TGTGCCAGCAGTTTGTGGACTAGCGGGAGAAGTACAGATACGCAGTATTTT. Its protein product is CASSLWTSGRSTDTQYF. The chain links TRBV6-2 or TRBV6-3 to TRBJ2-3, with 13 bases aligning to TRBD2. Germline V gives CDR1 MNHEY, CDR2 SVGEGT. The CDR3 runs to 17 residues. The trim removed 4 bases at V and 3 bases at J, leaving 7 bases unmatched.

The count of this clone is one. The chain recombines TRBV12-3 or TRBV12-4 with TRBJ2-2; unclear D gene. The length of the CDR3 is 12 residues. The V and J ends lost 6 bases and 6 bases respectively, with 8 bases between them. CDR3 sequence: CASSRGAGELFF. Here the CDR3 DNA reads TGTGCCAGCAGCCGAGGAGCCGGGGAGCTGTTTTTT.

This clone was counted once. The genes are TRBV25-1 and TRBJ2-4, with TRBD1 matching over 8 bases. Looked up from germline, CDR1 is MGHDK and CDR2 is SYGVNS. The CDR3 sequence is 15 residues long. With V trimmed by 5 bases and J by 8 bases, 11 bases remained unmatched. This CDR3 reads CASSFHGQGGDIQYF. CDR3 sequence (DNA): TGTGCCAGCAGTTTCCATGGACAGGGCGGCGACATTCAGTACTTC.

This clone was found once. The rearrangement joins TRBV12-3 or TRBV12-4 to TRBJ1-1; no clear D gene. This CDR3 contains 12 residues. V shed 6 bases and J shed 6 bases, with 11 bases lying between them. The CDR3 region is CASSRQTSEAFF. The CDR3 nucleotides read TGTGCCAGCAGCAGACAAACGTCTGAAGCTTTCTTT.

This clone has more than one count but fewer than ten. The rearrangement joins TRBV5-8 to TRBJ1-5; no definite D call. Germline CDR1 and CDR2: SGHTS and YDEGEE. The CDR3 is made up of 15 amino acids. V gave up 3 bases and J gave up 0 bases, with 10 bases separating them. The CDR3 DNA follows: TGTGCCAGCAGCTCGGACTCGCATAGCAATCAGCCCCAGCATTTT. This codes for CASSSDSHSNQPQHF.

This chain connects TRBV5-1 to TRBJ1-6; 8 nucleotides align to TRBD1. Germline CDR1 SGHRS, CDR2 YFSETQ. The junction had 10 bases not matched to a gene; V was cut back by 4 bases and J by 10 bases. The CDR3 is made up of 15 amino acids. CDR3 amino acids: CASSPEGQASSPLHF. In DNA form, the CDR3 reads TGCGCCAGCAGCCCGGAGGGACAGGCTAGCTCACCCCTCCACTTT.

In its sample, this clone was seen many times. The J gene is TRBJ1-2, the V gene TRBV3-1 (or the pseudogene TRBV3-2); D gene unclear. The CDR3 is made up of 14 amino acids. Trimming shortened V by 3 bases and J by 0 bases, and 8 bases separated the two germline ends. The germline gives CDR1 LGHDT, CDR2 YNNKEL (reference sequence). CDR3 residues: CASSQGRANYGYTF. The CDR3 DNA sequence: TGTGCCAGCAGCCAGGGCAGAGCTAACTATGGCTACACCTTC.